The sequence of this T cell receptor (beta chain) was determined in a study of identical twins. TCRdb reprocessed the 5' RACE reads via MiXCR and lists one record per CDR3 protein. The sample has hundreds of thousands of distinct CDR3 sequences, 15% to 20% seen once. Germline CDR1 and CDR2: DFQATT and SNEGSKA (reference sequence). V gave up 6 bases and J gave up 11 bases, with 25 bases separating them. This CDR3 has 14 amino acids. All donors were healthy, and all were Caucasian. This clonotype was seen more than once but under ten times. The same data also went into a second study, on T cells expressing NK-cell markers.

This receptor was obtained from a woman aged 18-29 years in good health. The sample was PBMCs. The chain combines TRBV20-1 with TRBJ1-1; D gene ambiguous. DNA for the CDR3: TGCAGTGCCGGTAGGACCGTTTTTCCACAAAGGGCTTTCTTT. Amino acids: CSAGRTVFPQRAFF.